Each of the 6 T cell receptor beta chains below was sequenced from the same sample in a study of shared clonotypes between healthy human individuals. Here immunoSEQ multiplex PCR was the method, and the copy in TCRdb shows in-frame clones only, minus some. The sample lists over 2 million clones, 85% to 95% seen once, with 0.13% in the top ten. Sequencing was carried out using naive CD4+ T cells sorted from blood. The subset denotes: CD45RA+ positively selected. The receptors come from a man between 18 and 29 years old in good health.

The chain carries TRBV5-5 and TRBJ1-5; 8 bases match TRBD1. Germline CDR1 and CDR2: SGHKS and YYEKEE (reference sequence). There are 18 residues in the CDR3. Trimming cost V 4 bases and J 1 base; bases outside gene matches: 13. CDR3 in amino acids: CASSPVPLGQGSNQPQHF. CDR3 nucleotide sequence: TGTGCCAGCAGCCCGGTCCCTCTTGGACAGGGAAGCAATCAGCCCCAGCATTTT.

The V call is TRBV4-1, the J call TRBJ2-7; maybe TRBD2 (6 bases). V lost 4 bases and J lost 5, with 18 bases in between. Germline V lookup: CDR1 MGHRA, CDR2 YSYEKL. This CDR3 region has 15 residues. The CDR3 loop reads CASSLLTNPGDEQYF. CDR3 coding DNA: TGCGCCAGCAGCCTTCTCACCAATCCGGGGGACGAGCAGTACTTC.

The chain employs TRBV5-1 and TRBJ2-3; 11 bases map to TRBD2. CDR3 length: 17 amino acids. The germline gives CDR1 SGHRS, CDR2 YFSETQ. V dropped 5 bases and J dropped 0; count of bases not matched to a gene: 8. CDR3: CASREPGLAESTDTQYF. CDR3 nucleotide sequence: TGCGCCAGCAGGGAGCCGGGACTAGCGGAGAGCACAGATACGCAGTATTTT.

The J gene is TRBJ1-5, the V gene TRBV2; D not resolved. Germline CDR1 reads SNHLY; CDR2 reads FYNNEI. Trimming stripped 7 bases from V and 5 bases from J, with 12 bases between. This CDR3 has 13 residues. The DNA of the CDR3 is TGTGCCAGCATGGTATCCCCCGATCAGCCCCAGCATTTT. This codes for CASMVSPDQPQHF. Complete variable domain (other parts from reference TRBV2 and TRBJ1-5): EPEVTQTPSHQVTQMGQEVILRCVPISNHLYFYWYRQILGQKVEFLVSFYNNEISEKSEIFDDQFSVERPDGSNFTLKIRSTKLEDSAMYFCASMVSPDQPQHFGDGTRLSIL.

The chain couples TRBV25-1 to TRBJ2-7; 11 nucleotides line up with TRBD2. This CDR3 has 16 amino acids. Trimming at V came to 3 bases and at J to 9 bases, leaving 13 bases not matched to a gene. Per the germline V gene, CDR1 is MGHDK and CDR2 is SYGVNS. In DNA, the CDR3 is TGTGCCAGCAGTGAGATCCGGACTAGCGGGTCTGACGTGCAGTACTTC. The encoded protein is CASSEIRTSGSDVQYF.

The chain recombines TRBV29-1 with TRBJ1-1; D remains unclear. The V gene's germline CDR1 is SQVTM and CDR2 ANQGSEA. The CDR3 is made up of 14 amino acids. Trimming took 6 bases from V and 1 from J, leaving 15 bases between them. The CDR3 region is CSVGKKLANTEAFF. Here the CDR3 DNA reads TGCAGCGTAGGCAAAAAGCTAGCGAACACTGAAGCTTTCTTT.